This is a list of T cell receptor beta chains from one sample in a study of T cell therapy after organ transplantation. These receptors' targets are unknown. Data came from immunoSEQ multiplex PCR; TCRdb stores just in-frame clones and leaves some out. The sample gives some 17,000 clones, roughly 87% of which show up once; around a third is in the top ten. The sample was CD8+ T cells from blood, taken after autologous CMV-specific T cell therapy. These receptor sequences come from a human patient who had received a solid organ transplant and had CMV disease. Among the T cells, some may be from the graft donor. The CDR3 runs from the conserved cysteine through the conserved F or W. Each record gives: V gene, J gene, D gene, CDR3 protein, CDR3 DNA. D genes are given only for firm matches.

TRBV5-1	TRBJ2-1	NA	CASSLEGDGYNEQFF	TGCGCCAGCAGCTTGGAAGGGGACGGATACAATGAGCAGTTCTTC
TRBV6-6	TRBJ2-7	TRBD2	CASSPGGSSYEQYF	TGTGCCAGCAGTCCGGGAGGGAGTTCCTACGAGCAGTACTTC
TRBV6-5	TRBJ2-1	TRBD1	CASRKTGGSGDEQFF	TGTGCCAGCAGGAAGACAGGGGGCAGTGGCGATGAGCAGTTCTTC
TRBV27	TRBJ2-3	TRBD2	CASSFLAGPSTDTQYF	TGTGCCAGCAGTTTCCTAGCGGGGCCTAGCACAGATACGCAGTATTTT
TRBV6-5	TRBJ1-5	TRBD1	CASSSQTGGNQPQHF	TGTGCCAGCAGTTCCCAGACAGGGGGCAATCAGCCCCAGCATTTT
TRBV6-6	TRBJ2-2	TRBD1	CASSSGTGVIGELFF	TGTGCCAGCAGTTCAGGGACAGGGGTCATCGGGGAGCTGTTTTTT
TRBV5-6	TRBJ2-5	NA	CASSLGGPEARLEDF	TGTGCCAGCAGCTTGGGGGGCCCGGAGGCGAGGTTGGAGGACTTC
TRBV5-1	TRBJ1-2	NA	CASSFTEVYGYTF	TGCGCCAGCAGCTTCACAGAAGTCTATGGCTACACCTTC
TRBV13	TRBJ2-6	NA	CASSATRGNPGANVLTF	TGTGCCAGCAGCGCGACCCGAGGAAACCCTGGGGCCAACGTCCTGACTTTC
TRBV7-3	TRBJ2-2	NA	CASSPPVAGELFF	TGTGCCAGCAGCCCCCCTGTGGCCGGGGAGCTGTTTTTT